The next 21 T cell receptor beta chains were all read from a single sample in a study of blood T cell repertoires in COVID-19. The data were produced by immunoSEQ multiplex PCR, yet TCRdb's version contains in-frame clones alone and is incomplete. The sample comprises about 140,000 clones, 84% of which are singletons, and about 3.4% rests with the top ten. The material sequenced was PBMCs or T cells enriched from blood (not recorded which). These receptors were obtained from a woman between 45 and 65 years old with acute COVID-19.

The V gene is TRBV2, the J gene TRBJ2-5; D might be TRBD1 (5 bases). Germline CDR1 reads SNHLY; CDR2 reads FYNNEI. The CDR3 spans 16 residues. V shed 6 bases and J shed 5 bases, with 22 bases lying between them. DNA for the CDR3: TGTGCCAGCAGCGAAAAGCGTCAGGGATTATGGGAGACCCAGTACTTC. It codes for CASSEKRQGLWETQYF.

This chain joins TRBV6-5 and TRBJ2-1; 9 bases line up with TRBD2. Germline trimming cut 6 bases from V and 6 bases from J; bases unmatched to any gene: 3. The CDR3 loop spans 13 amino acids. CDR1 is MNHEY and CDR2 is SVGAGI in the germline V gene. CDR3 amino acids: CASRREGRNEQFF. CDR3 sequence (DNA): TGTGCCAGCAGGCGGGAGGGCCGCAATGAGCAGTTCTTC.

The chain carries TRBV7-3 and TRBJ2-1; 7 bases match TRBD2. V dropped 2 bases and J dropped 3; count of bases not matched to a gene: 4. Germline lookup yields CDR1 SGHTA and CDR2 FQGTGA. The CDR3 length is 15 residues. The CDR3 sequence: CASSLVAGDYNEQFF. CDR3 nucleotide sequence: TGTGCCAGCAGCTTAGTTGCGGGGGACTACAATGAGCAGTTCTTC.

This chain joins TRBV12-3 or TRBV12-4 and TRBJ2-5; 7 bases fit TRBD1. The junction had 5 bases not matched to a gene; V was cut back by 8 bases and J by 2 bases. This CDR3 is built from 13 residues. This CDR3 reads CASRSGQQETQYF. CDR3 DNA sequence: TGTGCCAGCCGTTCGGGACAGCAAGAGACCCAGTACTTC.

The table lists this clone with a count of one. This chain uses TRBV3-1 (or the pseudogene TRBV3-2) with TRBJ2-1; TRBD2 aligns across 12 bases. Trimming at V came to 1 base and at J to 0 bases, leaving 4 bases not matched to a gene. Germline V CDR1 and CDR2: LGHDT, YNNKEL (reference sequence). There are 18 residues in the CDR3. The CDR3 here is CASSQGLAGGSSYNEQFF. In DNA, the CDR3 is TGTGCCAGCAGCCAAGGTCTAGCGGGAGGGAGCTCCTACAATGAGCAGTTCTTC.

V is TRBV15 and J is TRBJ2-3; TRBD2 agrees at 10 bases. Germline V gene data show CDR1 as LNHNV and CDR2 as YYDKDF (reference sequence). CDR3 length equals 16 residues. With V trimmed by 2 bases and J by 3 bases, 5 bases remained unmatched. CDR3 in amino acids: CATSRTGTSETDTQYF. In nucleotides, the CDR3 is TGTGCCACCAGCAGAACCGGGACTAGCGAGACAGATACGCAGTATTTT.

The chain recombines TRBV5-6 with TRBJ1-3, with no clear D. The V gene lost 2 bases and the J gene lost 4 bases, with 10 bases spanning the gap. Per germline, CDR1 SGHDT and CDR2 YYEEEE. The CDR3 has 14 amino acids. The CDR3 spells CASSFLIQGNTIYF. CDR3 bases: TGTGCCAGCAGCTTCCTTATTCAGGGAAACACCATATATTTT.

The sample holds a few counts of this clone. The chain couples TRBV12-3 or TRBV12-4 to TRBJ1-2; no clear D gene. CDR3 length: 13 residues. V was clipped by 1 base and J by 8 bases, with 11 bases between them. As DNA, the CDR3 is TGTGCCAGCAGTTTAGGGCCGAGAGGGGGCTACACCTTC. This codes for CASSLGPRGGYTF.

This clone was observed once. The rearrangement uses TRBV28 and TRBJ2-7; TRBD2 agrees at 8 bases. After removal of 10 bases from V and 5 bases from J, the junction contained 16 bases not matched to a gene. This CDR3 comprises 15 residues. Germline values: CDR1 MDHEN, CDR2 SYDVKM. CDR3 amino acids: CATKGPGGYPHEQYF. The CDR3 region has the DNA TGTGCCACTAAAGGCCCGGGGGGGTATCCCCACGAGCAGTACTTC.

The rearrangement joins TRBV4-1 to TRBJ1-1; 8 bases are a match to TRBD1. V shed 4 bases and J 4 bases; nucleotides not matched to a gene: 8. Germline CDR1 reads MGHRA; CDR2 reads YSYEKL. CDR3 size: 15 residues. CDR3 nucleotides: TGCGCCAGCAGCCGGGAACTGACAGGGGTCACTGAAGCTTTCTTT. Its protein is CASSRELTGVTEAFF.

The rearrangement uses TRBV3-1 (or the pseudogene TRBV3-2) and TRBJ1-3; D uncertain. There are 15 residues in the CDR3. Per germline, CDR1 LGHDT and CDR2 YNNKEL (reference sequence). Trimming took off 4 bases at V and 0 bases at J, with 10 bases between the two ends. CDR3 sequence reads: CASSRGGVSGNTIYF. The CDR3 DNA reads TGTGCCAGCAGCCGCGGAGGAGTCTCTGGAAACACCATATATTTT.

The V and J genes are TRBV11-1 and TRBJ2-7; D call uncertain. Trimming took off 0 bases at V and 5 bases at J, with 14 bases between the two ends. Germline V gives CDR1 SGHAT, CDR2 FQDESV (reference sequence). The CDR3 sequence is 15 residues long. The DNA of the CDR3 is TGTGCCAGCAGCTTAGCCTGGGTTTCTCGGGACGAGCAGTACTTC. This gives the protein CASSLAWVSRDEQYF.

This rearrangement joins TRBV19 to TRBJ2-7; TRBD1 agrees at 7 bases. The CDR3 has 14 amino acids. The germline V gene has CDR1 LNHDA and CDR2 SQIVND (reference sequence). V shed 2 bases and J 2 bases; nucleotides not matched to a gene: 3. For the CDR3, the DNA is TGTGCCAGTAGTATAATGGGGACAGCCTACGAGCAGTACTTC. This translates into CASSIMGTAYEQYF. Combining the CDR3 with reference TRBV19 and TRBJ2-7 gives the whole variable domain DGGITQSPKYLFRKEGQNVTLSCEQNLNHDAMYWYRQDPGQGLRLIYYSQIVNDFQKGDIAEGYSVSREKKESFPLTVTSAQKNPTAFYLCASSIMGTAYEQYFGPGTRLTVT.

This clone has a single count. This specimen includes other DNA sequences encoding the same CDR3. The genes are TRBV2 and TRBJ1-5, with 7 bases fitting TRBD1. The J segment lost 0 bases and the V segment lost 6 bases, leaving 2 bases of the junction unmatched. The CDR3 has 14 residues. CDR1 is SNHLY, CDR2 FYNNEI, per germline. In nucleotides, the CDR3 is TGTGCCAGCAGCGACAGGGATAGCAATCAGCCCCAGCATTTT. As protein: CASSDRDSNQPQHF.

This chain links TRBV12-5 with TRBJ2-3, with unresolved D. Germline V gene data show CDR1 as LGHNT and CDR2 as FRNRAP. The CDR3 has 17 amino acids. V was clipped by 0 bases and J by 0 bases, with 13 bases between them. As DNA, the CDR3 is TGTGCTAGTGGTTTGGTAGAAGTGACACTTAGCACAGATACGCAGTATTTT. Translation gives CASGLVEVTLSTDTQYF.

This chain connects TRBV3-1 (or the pseudogene TRBV3-2) to TRBJ1-2, with no clear D. The CDR3 length is 13 residues. Germline V gene lookup returns CDR1 LGHDT and CDR2 YNNKEL (reference sequence). The V end lost 0 bases, the J end lost 7 bases, and 9 bases lay between the germline ends. This CDR3 reads CASSQDRLGGYTF. In DNA form, the CDR3 reads TGTGCCAGCAGCCAAGATCGACTGGGTGGCTACACCTTC.

The chain joins TRBV10-3 to TRBJ1-2; 7 bases fit TRBD1. The trim removed 3 bases at V and 2 bases at J, leaving 6 bases unmatched. This CDR3 region has 15 residues. Per germline, CDR1 ENHRY and CDR2 SYGVKD. The CDR3 nucleotides are TGTGCCATCAGTGACACAGGCAGGGGGAACTATGGCTACACCTTC. Translation gives CAISDTGRGNYGYTF.

The chain joins TRBV5-1 to TRBJ1-6, with 7 bases aligning to TRBD1. This CDR3 is built from 15 residues. J gave up 7 bases and V 4 bases, and 8 bases lay outside the gene matches. Germline CDR1 and CDR2: SGHRS and YFSETQ. The CDR3 bases are TGCGCCAGCAGCACCCGACAGGGCCACAATTCACCCCTCCACTTT. This codes for CASSTRQGHNSPLHF.

The chain uses TRBV18 and TRBJ2-1; 12 nucleotides agree with TRBD2. In germline, CDR1 is KGHSH, CDR2 LQKENI. There are 15 residues in the CDR3. With 3 bases clipped from V and 13 bases from J, the junction kept 10 bases outside the gene matches. The CDR3 coding sequence is TGTGCCAGCTCACCTATCTCTAGCGGGAGGGGCCTTCAGTTCTTC. Amino acids: CASSPISSGRGLQFF.

This rearrangement joins TRBV6-2 or TRBV6-3 to TRBJ2-5, with D unclear. The germline V and J ends were trimmed by 5 bases and 7 bases, with 8 bases remaining between them. Germline V gives CDR1 MNHEY, CDR2 SVGEGT. The CDR3 sequence is 11 residues long. The CDR3 DNA follows: TGTGCCAGCAGTAACCTCAGGACCCAGTACTTC. It is translated as CASSNLRTQYF.

V and J are TRBV27 and TRBJ1-2, with 7 positions matching TRBD1. This CDR3 spans 16 amino acids. Germline CDR1 and CDR2: MNHEY and SMNVEV (reference sequence). Trimming cost V 8 bases and J 4 bases; bases outside gene matches: 16. CDR3 loop: CASGRTGEGGAYGYTF. CDR3 bases: TGTGCCAGCGGCCGGACAGGTGAAGGAGGGGCCTATGGCTACACCTTC.